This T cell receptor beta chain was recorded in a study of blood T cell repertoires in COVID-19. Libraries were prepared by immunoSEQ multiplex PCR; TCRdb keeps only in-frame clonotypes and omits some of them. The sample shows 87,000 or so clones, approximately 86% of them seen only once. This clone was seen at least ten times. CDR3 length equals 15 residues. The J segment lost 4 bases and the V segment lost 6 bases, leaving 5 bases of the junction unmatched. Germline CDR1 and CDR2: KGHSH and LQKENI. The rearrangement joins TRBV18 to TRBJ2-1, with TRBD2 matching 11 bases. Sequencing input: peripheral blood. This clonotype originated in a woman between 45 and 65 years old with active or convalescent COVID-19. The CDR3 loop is CASSGGTSGYNEQFF. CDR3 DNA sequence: TGTGCCAGCTCGGGAGGGACTAGCGGTTACAATGAGCAGTTCTTC.